Reported below is one T cell receptor beta chain. The V and J ends lost 4 bases and 0 bases, in that order; junction bases with no gene match: 5. This CDR3 has 16 residues. Germline loops: CDR1 MGHDK, CDR2 SYGVNS. This sample is drawn from a study of blood T cell repertoires in COVID-19. Some clones are missing from TCRdb's copy, which holds only in-frame ones; the method was immunoSEQ multiplex PCR. This sample carries 200,000 to 250,000 clones, approximately 80% of them seen once, and the ten largest clones take roughly 12%. The chain combines TRBV25-1 with TRBJ2-1; 8 bases agree with TRBD2. The TCR comes from a human donor in a cohort sampled during active COVID-19. Specimen: peripheral blood. The CDR3 sequence: CASSAQLADSYNEQFF. Here the CDR3 DNA reads TGTGCCAGCAGTGCCCAACTAGCGGACTCCTACAATGAGCAGTTCTTC.